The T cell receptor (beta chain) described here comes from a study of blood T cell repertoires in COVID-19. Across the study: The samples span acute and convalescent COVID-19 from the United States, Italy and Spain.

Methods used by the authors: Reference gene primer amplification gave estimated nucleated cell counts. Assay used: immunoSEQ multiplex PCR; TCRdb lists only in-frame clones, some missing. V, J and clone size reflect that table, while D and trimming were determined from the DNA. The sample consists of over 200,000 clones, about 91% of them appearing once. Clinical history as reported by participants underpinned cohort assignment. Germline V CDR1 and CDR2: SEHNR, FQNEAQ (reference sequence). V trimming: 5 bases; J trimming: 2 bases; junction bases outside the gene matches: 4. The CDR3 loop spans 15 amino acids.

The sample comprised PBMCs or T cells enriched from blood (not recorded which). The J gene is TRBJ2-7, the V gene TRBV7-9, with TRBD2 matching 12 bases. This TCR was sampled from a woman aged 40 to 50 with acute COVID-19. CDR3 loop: CASSPLAGGPYEQYF. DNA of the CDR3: TGTGCCAGCAGCCCACTAGCGGGGGGCCCCTACGAGCAGTACTTC.